Listed below are T cell receptor beta chains from one sample, sequenced in a study of CD8 T cells in Susac syndrome. TCRdb re-called the immunoSEQ multiplex PCR reads through MiXCR, storing one row per CDR3 protein. The top ten hold about 0.063% of the sample, which has a few hundred thousand distinct CDR3 sequences, around 90% seen once. Sequenced sample: CD4+ T cells from PBMCs. The receptors here all came from a human donor with multiple sclerosis. CDR3s include the opening cysteine and the closing phenylalanine or tryptophan. A D gene is named only where the DNA matches it firmly. The size of a clone is reported for some rows only, either as once, few or many, or as a class for expanded clones.

j_call: TRBJ2-1; clone_size: NA; d_call: NA; v_call: TRBV6-2/TRBV6-3; cdr3_aa: CASSYSPGHLSYNEQFF; cdr3_nt: TGTGCCAGCAGTTACTCCCCGGGACACCTCTCCTACAATGAGCAGTTCTTC
j_call: TRBJ1-4; clone_size: NA; d_call: TRBD1; v_call: TRBV20-1; cdr3_aa: CSAREGGGEKLFF; cdr3_nt: TGCAGTGCTAGAGAAGGGGGCGGAGAAAAACTGTTTTTT
j_call: TRBJ2-3; clone_size: NA; d_call: NA; v_call: TRBV20-1; cdr3_aa: CSASTTSRVPDTQYF; cdr3_nt: TGCAGTGCTAGCACTACCTCTAGAGTGCCAGATACGCAGTATTTT
j_call: TRBJ1-2; clone_size: NA; d_call: NA; v_call: TRBV5-1; cdr3_aa: CASSLSTDYGYTF; cdr3_nt: TGCGCCAGCAGCTTGTCGACAGACTATGGCTACACCTTC
j_call: TRBJ1-1; clone_size: NA; d_call: NA; v_call: TRBV6-5; cdr3_aa: CASRSGGPNTEAFF; cdr3_nt: TGTGCCAGCAGGTCGGGAGGGCCGAACACTGAAGCTTTCTTT
j_call: TRBJ2-7; clone_size: NA; d_call: TRBD2; v_call: TRBV20-1; cdr3_aa: CSASGSGSYYEQYF; cdr3_nt: TGCAGTGCTAGTGGTAGCGGGAGTTACTACGAGCAGTACTTC
j_call: TRBJ2-5; clone_size: few; d_call: NA; v_call: TRBV5-5; cdr3_aa: CASSLGSSQETQYF; cdr3_nt: TGTGCCAGCAGCTTGGGGAGTAGCCAAGAGACCCAGTACTTC
j_call: TRBJ2-1; clone_size: NA; d_call: NA; v_call: TRBV29-1; cdr3_aa: CSGRSHRTIMPNTDFYNEQFF; cdr3_nt: TGCAGCGGGCGTAGCCACCGAACTATAATGCCGAACACCGACTTCTACAATGAGCAGTTCTTC
j_call: TRBJ1-6; clone_size: NA; d_call: NA; v_call: TRBV11-2; cdr3_aa: CASSLAGYGNSPLHF; cdr3_nt: TGTGCCAGCAGCTTAGCAGGATATGGGAATTCACCCCTCCACTTT
j_call: TRBJ2-5; clone_size: few; d_call: NA; v_call: TRBV5-6; cdr3_aa: CASSPDFQETQYF; cdr3_nt: TGTGCCAGCAGCCCGGACTTCCAAGAGACCCAGTACTTC
j_call: TRBJ2-7; clone_size: once; d_call: NA; v_call: TRBV7-8; cdr3_aa: CASSASSAYEQYF; cdr3_nt: TGTGCCAGCAGCGCAAGCAGCGCCTACGAGCAGTACTTC
j_call: TRBJ1-2; clone_size: NA; d_call: NA; v_call: TRBV5-4; cdr3_aa: CASSLSVQGVGGYTF; cdr3_nt: TGTGCCAGCAGCTTGTCGGTTCAAGGGGTAGGAGGCTACACCTTC
j_call: TRBJ1-2; clone_size: NA; d_call: NA; v_call: TRBV7-3; cdr3_aa: CASSPTGGGDYGYTF; cdr3_nt: TGTGCCAGCAGCCCCACCGGGGGAGGGGACTATGGCTACACCTTC
j_call: TRBJ2-1; clone_size: NA; d_call: NA; v_call: TRBV20-1; cdr3_aa: CSARDMGGDEQFF; cdr3_nt: TGCAGTGCTAGAGATATGGGAGGCGATGAGCAGTTCTTC
j_call: TRBJ2-1; clone_size: NA; d_call: TRBD2; v_call: TRBV29-1; cdr3_aa: CSYPARDYNNEQFF; cdr3_nt: TGCAGTTACCCTGCCCGGGACTATAACAATGAGCAGTTCTTC
j_call: TRBJ1-1; clone_size: once; d_call: TRBD1; v_call: TRBV20-1; cdr3_aa: CSAGPGTVGEAFF; cdr3_nt: TGCAGTGCTGGCCCCGGGACAGTAGGTGAAGCTTTCTTT
j_call: TRBJ2-5; clone_size: NA; d_call: NA; v_call: TRBV9; cdr3_aa: CASSGGHRETQYF; cdr3_nt: TGTGCCAGCAGCGGGGGACACCGAGAGACCCAGTACTTC
j_call: TRBJ1-6; clone_size: NA; d_call: TRBD1; v_call: TRBV6-6; cdr3_aa: CASARDRGPDSPLHF; cdr3_nt: TGTGCCAGCGCCCGGGACAGAGGCCCGGATTCACCCCTCCACTTT
j_call: TRBJ2-3; clone_size: NA; d_call: NA; v_call: TRBV15; cdr3_aa: CATSRDPEEDTQYF; cdr3_nt: TGTGCCACCAGCAGAGATCCGGAGGAGGATACGCAGTATTTT
j_call: TRBJ2-3; clone_size: NA; d_call: NA; v_call: TRBV20-1; cdr3_aa: CSARDLGAGPADTQYF; cdr3_nt: TGCAGTGCTAGAGATCTCGGAGCGGGCCCCGCAGATACGCAGTATTTT
j_call: TRBJ2-1; clone_size: once; d_call: NA; v_call: TRBV20-1; cdr3_aa: CSAPGLYYNEQFF; cdr3_nt: TGCAGTGCTCCGGGACTCTATTACAATGAGCAGTTCTTC
j_call: TRBJ2-1; clone_size: NA; d_call: NA; v_call: TRBV15; cdr3_aa: CATSRPSGLGHEQFF; cdr3_nt: TGTGCCACCAGCAGACCTTCTGGACTGGGGCATGAGCAGTTCTTC
j_call: TRBJ1-6; clone_size: NA; d_call: NA; v_call: TRBV7-3; cdr3_aa: CASSLTGRGSSPLHF; cdr3_nt: TGTGCCAGCAGCTTAACTGGGAGGGGGAGCTCACCCCTCCACTTT
j_call: TRBJ2-6; clone_size: NA; d_call: TRBD2; v_call: TRBV4-1; cdr3_aa: CASSLGTSGSAGANVLTF; cdr3_nt: TGCGCCAGCAGCCTTGGGACTAGCGGGAGTGCTGGGGCCAACGTCCTGACTTTC
j_call: TRBJ1-2; clone_size: NA; d_call: TRBD1; v_call: TRBV27; cdr3_aa: CASSLMGTGTIYGYTF; cdr3_nt: TGTGCCAGCAGTTTAATGGGGACAGGGACCATCTATGGCTACACCTTC
j_call: TRBJ1-5; clone_size: NA; d_call: NA; v_call: TRBV6-2/TRBV6-3; cdr3_aa: CASKQGTNQPQHF; cdr3_nt: TGTGCCAGCAAACAGGGAACCAATCAGCCCCAGCATTTT
j_call: TRBJ1-2; clone_size: NA; d_call: NA; v_call: TRBV6-1; cdr3_aa: CASSLDSAAPNYGYTF; cdr3_nt: TGTGCCAGCAGCCTCGACAGCGCGGCCCCTAACTATGGCTACACCTTC
j_call: TRBJ1-1; clone_size: NA; d_call: NA; v_call: TRBV5-1; cdr3_aa: CASSTQSNTEAFF; cdr3_nt: TGCGCCAGCAGCACTCAATCGAACACTGAAGCTTTCTTT
j_call: TRBJ2-3; clone_size: NA; d_call: NA; v_call: TRBV5-8; cdr3_aa: CANPALLTDTQYF; cdr3_nt: TGTGCCAACCCAGCCCTTCTCACAGATACGCAGTATTTT
j_call: TRBJ2-7; clone_size: once; d_call: NA; v_call: TRBV29-1; cdr3_aa: CSVGRTYEQYF; cdr3_nt: TGCAGCGTTGGCCGGACCTACGAGCAGTACTTC
j_call: TRBJ2-7; clone_size: NA; d_call: TRBD1; v_call: TRBV20-1; cdr3_aa: CSASGSTQGTYEQYF; cdr3_nt: TGCAGTGCTAGCGGCTCGACACAGGGGACCTACGAGCAGTACTTC
j_call: TRBJ2-1; clone_size: NA; d_call: TRBD2; v_call: TRBV4-1; cdr3_aa: CASSQGTSGGSSYNEQFF; cdr3_nt: TGCGCCAGCAGCCAGGGGACTAGCGGGGGTAGCTCCTACAATGAGCAGTTCTTC
j_call: TRBJ2-1; clone_size: NA; d_call: NA; v_call: TRBV15; cdr3_aa: CATSRVTISYNEQFF; cdr3_nt: TGTGCCACCAGCAGAGTAACAATATCCTACAATGAGCAGTTCTTC
j_call: TRBJ1-2; clone_size: once; d_call: NA; v_call: TRBV2; cdr3_aa: CASSAGPHANYGYTF; cdr3_nt: TGTGCCAGCAGTGCTGGACCCCACGCTAACTATGGCTACACCTTC
j_call: TRBJ1-4; clone_size: NA; d_call: TRBD1; v_call: TRBV6-2/TRBV6-3; cdr3_aa: CASRPGQGGEKLFF; cdr3_nt: TGTGCCAGCAGACCCGGACAGGGTGGCGAAAAACTGTTTTTT
j_call: TRBJ1-2; clone_size: NA; d_call: TRBD1; v_call: TRBV6-1; cdr3_aa: CAGGQGRNYGYTF; cdr3_nt: TGTGCCGGTGGACAGGGAAGGAACTATGGCTACACCTTC
j_call: TRBJ2-3; clone_size: NA; d_call: NA; v_call: TRBV7-2; cdr3_aa: CASSLAAGSTDTQYF; cdr3_nt: TGTGCCAGCAGCCTGGCGGCAGGGAGCACAGATACGCAGTATTTT
j_call: TRBJ2-7; clone_size: NA; d_call: NA; v_call: TRBV7-2; cdr3_aa: CASSLGPRGRGRTYEQYF; cdr3_nt: TGTGCCAGCAGCTTAGGGCCCAGAGGGAGGGGGCGCACCTACGAGCAGTACTTC
j_call: TRBJ2-5; clone_size: once; d_call: NA; v_call: TRBV29-1; cdr3_aa: CSVETGETQYF; cdr3_nt: TGCAGCGTTGAGACGGGTGAGACCCAGTACTTC
j_call: TRBJ1-2; clone_size: NA; d_call: NA; v_call: TRBV19; cdr3_aa: CASSENRALFYGYTF; cdr3_nt: TGTGCCAGTAGCGAGAACAGGGCACTATTCTATGGCTACACCTTC
j_call: TRBJ2-7; clone_size: once; d_call: TRBD1; v_call: TRBV9; cdr3_aa: CASSPGQAFSYEQYF; cdr3_nt: TGTGCCAGCAGCCCTGGACAGGCCTTCTCCTACGAGCAGTACTTC
j_call: TRBJ1-2; clone_size: NA; d_call: NA; v_call: TRBV6-5; cdr3_aa: CASSYSAGRYGYTF; cdr3_nt: TGTGCCAGCAGTTACTCTGCAGGGAGATATGGCTACACCTTC
j_call: TRBJ2-1; clone_size: NA; d_call: NA; v_call: TRBV20-1; cdr3_aa: CSARTTYNEQFF; cdr3_nt: TGCAGTGCCAGGACTACCTACAATGAGCAGTTCTTC
j_call: TRBJ2-2; clone_size: NA; d_call: TRBD2; v_call: TRBV6-4; cdr3_aa: CASRGLAGGNTGELFF; cdr3_nt: TGTGCCAGCAGGGGACTAGCGGGGGGAAACACCGGGGAGCTGTTTTTT
j_call: TRBJ1-5; clone_size: NA; d_call: NA; v_call: TRBV6-5; cdr3_aa: CASSGIPNQPQHF; cdr3_nt: TGTGCCAGCAGTGGGATCCCCAATCAGCCCCAGCATTTT
j_call: TRBJ2-3; clone_size: NA; d_call: TRBD1; v_call: TRBV5-6; cdr3_aa: CASSYFTGQGRTDTQYF; cdr3_nt: TGTGCCAGCAGCTATTTTACGGGACAGGGAAGAACAGATACGCAGTATTTT
j_call: TRBJ2-3; clone_size: NA; d_call: NA; v_call: TRBV30; cdr3_aa: CAWTTAEAQYF; cdr3_nt: TGTGCCTGGACAACAGCGGAAGCGCAGTATTTT
j_call: TRBJ2-7; clone_size: NA; d_call: TRBD2; v_call: TRBV5-1; cdr3_aa: CASSSGGGDEQYF; cdr3_nt: TGCGCCAGCAGCTCTGGCGGGGGGGACGAGCAGTACTTC
j_call: TRBJ2-2; clone_size: NA; d_call: TRBD1; v_call: TRBV24-1; cdr3_aa: CATSEWTGANTGELFF; cdr3_nt: TGTGCCACCAGTGAGTGGACAGGGGCGAACACCGGGGAGCTGTTTTTT
j_call: TRBJ2-3; clone_size: NA; d_call: TRBD2; v_call: TRBV12-3/TRBV12-4; cdr3_aa: CASRKGLAGGDTQYF; cdr3_nt: TGTGCCAGCAGGAAAGGACTAGCGGGAGGGGATACGCAGTATTTT
j_call: TRBJ2-7; clone_size: NA; d_call: NA; v_call: TRBV29-1; cdr3_aa: CSVERGPREQYF; cdr3_nt: TGCAGCGTTGAAAGGGGTCCGCGCGAGCAGTACTTC
j_call: TRBJ2-7; clone_size: NA; d_call: TRBD2; v_call: TRBV29-1; cdr3_aa: CSVETSGNYEQYF; cdr3_nt: TGCAGCGTTGAAACTAGCGGGAACTACGAGCAGTACTTC
j_call: TRBJ1-2; clone_size: NA; d_call: NA; v_call: TRBV20-1; cdr3_aa: CSAPKGADYGYTF; cdr3_nt: TGCAGTGCTCCCAAAGGGGCCGACTATGGCTACACCTTC